What follows is one T cell receptor beta chain and its context. Its antigen remains unidentified. Base qualities are not at hand, and no much larger clone is one base apart. Taken from cysteine to phenylalanine, the CDR3 has 12 residues. The kept DNA is CDR3 alone, 36 bases in frame from the first base. V is pared back by 2 bases and J by 9 bases, with 8 bases lying between the germline termini. The germline V gene (reference sequence) supplies CDR1 MNHEY and CDR2 SMNVEV. The sample originates from a study of technical replicates of blood from a few donors (dated by TCRdb to the late 2010s). Library construction relied on the immunoSEQ multiplex PCR assay. The source is immuneACCESS, and TCRdb retained only in-frame sequences with V and J called. Part of the clones is not carried over; for the studies checked, unresolved V genes explain less than half of this, and the remainder is unexplained. The table for this sample lists around 83,000 clones; 75% to 95% of them were counted only once. The ten biggest clones cover 0.3% to 0.5% of the sample.

The chain is encoded by TRBV27 joined to TRBJ1-5; the D gene is perhaps TRBD1, from 5 matching bases. Sequencing input: T cells isolated from PBMCs. The clonotype was recovered from a human donor in good health. Some clones in this sample may be carry-over from other donors' samples. CDR3 sequence: CASSLGGGPQHF. The DNA sequence is given as TGTGCCAGCAGTTTAGGGGGGGGGCCCCAGCATTTT.